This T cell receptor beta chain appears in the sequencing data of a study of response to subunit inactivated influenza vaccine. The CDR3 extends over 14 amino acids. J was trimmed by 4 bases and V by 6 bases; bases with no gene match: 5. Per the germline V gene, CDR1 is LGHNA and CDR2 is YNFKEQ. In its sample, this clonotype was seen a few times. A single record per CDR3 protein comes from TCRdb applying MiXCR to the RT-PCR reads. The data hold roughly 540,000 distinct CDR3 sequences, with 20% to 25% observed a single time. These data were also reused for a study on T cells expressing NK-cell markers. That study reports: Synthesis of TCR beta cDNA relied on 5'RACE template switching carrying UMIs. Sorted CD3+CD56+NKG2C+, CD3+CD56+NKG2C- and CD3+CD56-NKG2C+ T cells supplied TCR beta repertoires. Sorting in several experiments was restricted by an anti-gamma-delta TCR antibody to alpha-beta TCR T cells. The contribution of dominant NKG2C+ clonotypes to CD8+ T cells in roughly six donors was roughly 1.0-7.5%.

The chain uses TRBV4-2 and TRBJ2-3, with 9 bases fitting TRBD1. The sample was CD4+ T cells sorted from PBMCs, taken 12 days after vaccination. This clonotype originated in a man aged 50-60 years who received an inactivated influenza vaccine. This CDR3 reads CASRRDRASDTQYF. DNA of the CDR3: TGTGCCAGCAGAAGGGACAGGGCGTCAGATACGCAGTATTTT.